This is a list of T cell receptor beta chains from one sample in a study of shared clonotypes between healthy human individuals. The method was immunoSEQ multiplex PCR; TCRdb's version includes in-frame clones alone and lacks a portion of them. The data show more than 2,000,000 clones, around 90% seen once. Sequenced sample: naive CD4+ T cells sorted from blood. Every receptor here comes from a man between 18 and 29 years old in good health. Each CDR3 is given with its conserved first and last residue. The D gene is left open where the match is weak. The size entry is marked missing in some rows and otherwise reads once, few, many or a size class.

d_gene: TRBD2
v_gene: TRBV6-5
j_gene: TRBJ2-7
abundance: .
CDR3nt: TGTGCCAGCAGCCTGACTAGCGGGGTGAACTACGAGCAGTACTTC
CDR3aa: CASSLTSGVNYEQYF

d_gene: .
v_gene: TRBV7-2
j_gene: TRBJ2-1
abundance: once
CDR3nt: TGTGCCAGCAGCTTACAAGGGGTGTTTATCGATGAGCAGTTCTTC
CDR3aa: CASSLQGVFIDEQFF

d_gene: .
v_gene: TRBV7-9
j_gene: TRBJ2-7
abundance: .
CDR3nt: TGTGCCAGCAGCTTATTCAGGGGTGCGGCCTACGAGCAGTACTTC
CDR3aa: CASSLFRGAAYEQYF

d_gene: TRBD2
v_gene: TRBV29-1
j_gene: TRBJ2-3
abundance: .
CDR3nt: TGCAGCGCCGGGACTAGCGGGGGGGGAAGCACAGATACGCAGTATTTT
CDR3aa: CSAGTSGGGSTDTQYF

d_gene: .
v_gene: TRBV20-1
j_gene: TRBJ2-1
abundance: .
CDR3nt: TGCAGTGCTAGGGGGCTTATCGGGCAGTTCTTC
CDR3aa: CSARGLIGQFF

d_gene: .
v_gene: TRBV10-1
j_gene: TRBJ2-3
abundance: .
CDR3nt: TGCGCCAGCAGACGAGACAGCACAGATACGCAGTATTTT
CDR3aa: CASRRDSTDTQYF

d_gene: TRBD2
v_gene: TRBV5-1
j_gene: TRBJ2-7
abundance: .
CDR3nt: TGCGCCAGCAGCCCGTTCACTAGCGGGGGTTCCTACGAGCAGTACTTC
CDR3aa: CASSPFTSGGSYEQYF

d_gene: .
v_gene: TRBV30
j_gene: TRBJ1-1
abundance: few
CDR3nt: TGTGCCTGGAGTGTACCCTTACTCCGTGCGGGGACTGAAGCTTTCTTT
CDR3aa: CAWSVPLLRAGTEAFF

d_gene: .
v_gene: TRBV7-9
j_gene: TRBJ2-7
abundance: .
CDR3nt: TGTGCCAGCAGCTTAGGGACGGACACCATGTTAACGCTGGAGCAGTACTTC
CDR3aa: CASSLGTDTMLTLEQYF

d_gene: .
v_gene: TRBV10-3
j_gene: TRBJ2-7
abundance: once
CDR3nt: TGTGCCATCCGGCGAGAGCCTCACGAGCAGTACTTC
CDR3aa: CAIRREPHEQYF

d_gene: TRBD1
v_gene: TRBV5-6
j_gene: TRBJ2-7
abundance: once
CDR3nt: TGTGCCAGCAGCCGGGACAGGGAGTACGAGCAGTACTTC
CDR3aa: CASSRDREYEQYF

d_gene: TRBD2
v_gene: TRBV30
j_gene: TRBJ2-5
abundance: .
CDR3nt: TGTGCCTGGAGTGTACATCGGGGGGGGGAGACCCAGTACTTC
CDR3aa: CAWSVHRGGETQYF

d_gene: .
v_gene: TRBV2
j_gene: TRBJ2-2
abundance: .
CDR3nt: TGTGCCAGTGGTCCGTCATCGGTGCACACCGGGGAGCTGTTTTTT
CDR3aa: CASGPSSVHTGELFF

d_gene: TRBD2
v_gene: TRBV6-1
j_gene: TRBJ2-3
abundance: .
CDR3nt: TGTGCCAGCAGTTTAGCGGGAAGCACAGATACGCAGTATTTT
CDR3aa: CASSLAGSTDTQYF

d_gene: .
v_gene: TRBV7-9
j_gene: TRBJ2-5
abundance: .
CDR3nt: TGTGCCAGCAGGGATACAGGTGGGGTACGAGAGACCCAGTACTTC
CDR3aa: CASRDTGGVRETQYF

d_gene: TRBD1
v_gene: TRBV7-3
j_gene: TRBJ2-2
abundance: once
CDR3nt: TGTGCCAGCAGACGGGACAGTTCAGGCGGGGAGCTGTTTTTT
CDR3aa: CASRRDSSGGELFF

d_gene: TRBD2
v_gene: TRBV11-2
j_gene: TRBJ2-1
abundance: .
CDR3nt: TGTGCCAGCAGTCTACTGTCGGGAGGGGTGGGTGAGCAGTTCTTC
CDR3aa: CASSLLSGGVGEQFF

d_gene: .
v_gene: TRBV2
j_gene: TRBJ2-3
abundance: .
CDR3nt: TGTGCCAGCACCTCGGGGTGGACAGATACGCAGTATTTT
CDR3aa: CASTSGWTDTQYF

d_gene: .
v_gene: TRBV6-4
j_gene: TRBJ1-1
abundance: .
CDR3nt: TGTGCCAGCAGTGACAGGGGCCTAAGCACTGAAGCTTTCTTT
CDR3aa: CASSDRGLSTEAFF

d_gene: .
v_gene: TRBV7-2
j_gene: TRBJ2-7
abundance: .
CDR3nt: TGTGCCAGCAGCTTAGATGGAGGGGGGGTTTACGAGCAGTACTTC
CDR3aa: CASSLDGGGVYEQYF

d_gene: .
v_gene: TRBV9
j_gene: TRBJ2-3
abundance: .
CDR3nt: TGTGCCAGCACCCAGCAGCCGAGCACAGATACGCAGTATTTT
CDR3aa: CASTQQPSTDTQYF

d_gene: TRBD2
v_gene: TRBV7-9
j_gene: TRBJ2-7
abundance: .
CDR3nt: TGTGCCAGCAGCTCCCCGGGACTAGCGGGGGCGATGCACGAGCAGTACTTC
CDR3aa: CASSSPGLAGAMHEQYF

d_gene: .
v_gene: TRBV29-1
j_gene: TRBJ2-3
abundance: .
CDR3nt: TGCAGCGTTGAACCTCGCGGTACAGATACGCAGTATTTT
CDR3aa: CSVEPRGTDTQYF

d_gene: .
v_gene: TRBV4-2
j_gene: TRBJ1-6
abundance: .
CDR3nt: TGTGCCAGCAGCCAAGAGTTGAACGGAAATTCACCCCTCCACTTT
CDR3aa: CASSQELNGNSPLHF

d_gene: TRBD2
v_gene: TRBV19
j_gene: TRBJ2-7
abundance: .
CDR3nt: TGTGCCAGTAGTACCCGGACTAGCGGGAGCTCCCACGAGCAGTACTTC
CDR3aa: CASSTRTSGSSHEQYF

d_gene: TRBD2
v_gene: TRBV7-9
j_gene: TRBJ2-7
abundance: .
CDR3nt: TGTGCCAGCAGCTCCGCGAGCGGGGGGGCTTACGAGCAGTACTTC
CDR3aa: CASSSASGGAYEQYF

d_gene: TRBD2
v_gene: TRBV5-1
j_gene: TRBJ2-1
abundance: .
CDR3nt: TGCGCCAGCAGCTTAACCGGGACTAGCGCATACAATGAGCAGTTCTTC
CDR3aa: CASSLTGTSAYNEQFF

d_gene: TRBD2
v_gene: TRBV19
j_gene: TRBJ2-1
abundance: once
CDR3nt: TGTGCCAGTAGAGGGACTAGCGGCCCCATATACAATGAGCAGTTCTTC
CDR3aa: CASRGTSGPIYNEQFF

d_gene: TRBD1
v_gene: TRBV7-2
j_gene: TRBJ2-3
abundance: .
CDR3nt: TGTGCCAGCAGCTTCGACAGGGTCAGTGATACGCAGTATTTT
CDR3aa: CASSFDRVSDTQYF

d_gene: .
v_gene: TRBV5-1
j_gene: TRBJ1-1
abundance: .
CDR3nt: TGCGCCAGCAGCTCACGGGCGGCGAACACTGAAGCTTTCTTT
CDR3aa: CASSSRAANTEAFF

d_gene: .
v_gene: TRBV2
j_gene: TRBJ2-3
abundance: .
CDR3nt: TGTGCCAGCAGGGTTCAGGGCATAGATACGCAGTATTTT
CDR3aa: CASRVQGIDTQYF

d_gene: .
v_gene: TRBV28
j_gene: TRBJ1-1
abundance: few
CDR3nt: TGTGCCAGCAGTTTCAGGGTTATGAACACTGAAGCTTTCTTT
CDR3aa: CASSFRVMNTEAFF

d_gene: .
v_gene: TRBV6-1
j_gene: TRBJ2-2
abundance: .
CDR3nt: TGTGCCAGCAGTGTGGGTCAAAGAGGGGAGCTGTTTTTT
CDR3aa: CASSVGQRGELFF

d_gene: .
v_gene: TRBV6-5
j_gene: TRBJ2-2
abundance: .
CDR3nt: TGTGCCAGCAGTTACAGGGGATCGGGCACCGGGGAGCTGTTTTTT
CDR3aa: CASSYRGSGTGELFF

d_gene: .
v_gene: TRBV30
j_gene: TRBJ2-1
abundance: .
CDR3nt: TGTGCCTGCATAACGGCGAATGAGCAGTTCTTC
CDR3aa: CACITANEQFF

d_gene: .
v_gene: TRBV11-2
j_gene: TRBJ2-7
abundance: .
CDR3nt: TGTGCCAGCAGCTTACAAGCGGGTCCCTACGAGCAGTACTTC
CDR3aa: CASSLQAGPYEQYF

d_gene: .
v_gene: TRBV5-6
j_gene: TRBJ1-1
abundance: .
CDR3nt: TGTGCCAGCAGCCCCTTGACAAGGCTGAACACTGAAGCTTTCTTT
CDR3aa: CASSPLTRLNTEAFF

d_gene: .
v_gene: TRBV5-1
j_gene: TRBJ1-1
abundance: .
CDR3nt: TGCGCCAGCAGCTTGATCCCAGGGATGAGCACTGAAGCTTTCTTT
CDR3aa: CASSLIPGMSTEAFF

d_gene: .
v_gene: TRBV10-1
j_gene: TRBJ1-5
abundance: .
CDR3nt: TGCGCCAGCAGTGTACCATATCCTATAGATACCCATCAGCCCCAGCATTTT
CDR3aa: CASSVPYPIDTHQPQHF

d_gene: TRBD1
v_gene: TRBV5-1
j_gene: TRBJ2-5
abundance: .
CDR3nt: TGCGCCAGCAGCTTGATGGACAGGGTTGGAGAGACCCAGTACTTC
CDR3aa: CASSLMDRVGETQYF

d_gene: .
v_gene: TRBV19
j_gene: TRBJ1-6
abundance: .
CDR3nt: TGTGCCAGTATGACGGCTGGAGTTAATTCACCCCTCCACTTT
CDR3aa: CASMTAGVNSPLHF